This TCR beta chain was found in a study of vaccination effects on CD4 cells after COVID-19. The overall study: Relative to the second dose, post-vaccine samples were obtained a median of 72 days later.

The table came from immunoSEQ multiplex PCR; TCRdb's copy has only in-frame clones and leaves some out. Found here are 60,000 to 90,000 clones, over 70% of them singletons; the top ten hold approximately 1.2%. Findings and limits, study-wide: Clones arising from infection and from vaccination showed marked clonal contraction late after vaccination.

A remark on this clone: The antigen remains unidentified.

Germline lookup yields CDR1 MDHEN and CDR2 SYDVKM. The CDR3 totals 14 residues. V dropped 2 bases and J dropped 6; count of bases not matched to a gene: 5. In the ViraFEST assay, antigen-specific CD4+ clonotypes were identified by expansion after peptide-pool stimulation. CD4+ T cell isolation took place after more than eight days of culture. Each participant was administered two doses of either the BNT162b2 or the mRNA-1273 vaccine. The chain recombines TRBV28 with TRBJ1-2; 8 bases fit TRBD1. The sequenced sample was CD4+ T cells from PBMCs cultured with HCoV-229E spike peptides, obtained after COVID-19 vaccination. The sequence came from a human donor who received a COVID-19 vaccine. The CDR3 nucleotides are TGTGCCAGCAGTTTAACACAGGGGGTCCATGGCTACACCTTC. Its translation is CASSLTQGVHGYTF.